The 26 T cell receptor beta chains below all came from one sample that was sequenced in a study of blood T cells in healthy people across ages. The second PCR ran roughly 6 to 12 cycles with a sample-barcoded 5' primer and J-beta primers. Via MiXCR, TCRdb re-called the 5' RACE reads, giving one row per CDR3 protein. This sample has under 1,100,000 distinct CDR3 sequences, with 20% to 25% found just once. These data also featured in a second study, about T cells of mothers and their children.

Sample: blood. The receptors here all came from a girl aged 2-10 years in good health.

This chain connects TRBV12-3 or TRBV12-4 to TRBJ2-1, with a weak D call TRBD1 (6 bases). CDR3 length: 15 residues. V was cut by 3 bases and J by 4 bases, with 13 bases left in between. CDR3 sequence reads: CASSFSPRGYNEQFF. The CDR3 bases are TGTGCCAGCAGTTTTTCACCAAGGGGGTACAATGAGCAGTTCTTC.

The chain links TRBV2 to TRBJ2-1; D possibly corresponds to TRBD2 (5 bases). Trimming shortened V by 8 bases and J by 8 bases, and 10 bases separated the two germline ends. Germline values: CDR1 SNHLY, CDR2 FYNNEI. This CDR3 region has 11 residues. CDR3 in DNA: TGTGCCAGCCTGGACTCCTATGAGCAGTTCTTC. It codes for CASLDSYEQFF.

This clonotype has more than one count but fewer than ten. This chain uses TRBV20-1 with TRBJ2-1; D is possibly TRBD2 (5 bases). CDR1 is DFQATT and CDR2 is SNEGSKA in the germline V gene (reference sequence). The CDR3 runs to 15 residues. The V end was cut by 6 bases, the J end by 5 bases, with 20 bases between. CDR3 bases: TGCAGTGCACCGGCGAGGCTAGCCGTGGACAATGAGCAGTTCTTC. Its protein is CSAPARLAVDNEQFF.

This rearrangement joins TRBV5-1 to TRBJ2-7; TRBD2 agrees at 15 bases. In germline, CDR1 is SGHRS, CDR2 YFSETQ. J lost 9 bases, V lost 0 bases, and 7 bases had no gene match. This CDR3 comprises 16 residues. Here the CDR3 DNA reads TGCGCCAGCAGCTTGGGGCCGGGACTAGCGGGAGGTGTGCAGTACTTC. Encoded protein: CASSLGPGLAGGVQYF.

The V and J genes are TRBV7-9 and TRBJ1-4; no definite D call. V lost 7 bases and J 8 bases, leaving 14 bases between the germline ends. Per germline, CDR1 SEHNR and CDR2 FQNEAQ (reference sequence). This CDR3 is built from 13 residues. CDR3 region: CASTQTSGEKLFF. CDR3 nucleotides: TGTGCCAGCACCCAAACCTCCGGAGAAAAACTGTTTTTT.

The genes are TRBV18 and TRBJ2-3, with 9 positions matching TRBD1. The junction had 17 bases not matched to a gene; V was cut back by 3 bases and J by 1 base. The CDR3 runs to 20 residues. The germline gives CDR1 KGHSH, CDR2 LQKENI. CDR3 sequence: CASSPLPPGQGKRGTDTQYF. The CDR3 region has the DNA TGTGCCAGCTCACCTCTCCCACCGGGACAGGGTAAACGGGGCACAGATACGCAGTATTTT.

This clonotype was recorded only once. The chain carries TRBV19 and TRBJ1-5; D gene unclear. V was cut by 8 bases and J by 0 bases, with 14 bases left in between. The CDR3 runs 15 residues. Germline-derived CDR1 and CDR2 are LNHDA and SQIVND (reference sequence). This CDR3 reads CASGDRSYSNQPQHF. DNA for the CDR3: TGTGCCAGTGGCGACCGGTCCTATAGCAATCAGCCCCAGCATTTT.

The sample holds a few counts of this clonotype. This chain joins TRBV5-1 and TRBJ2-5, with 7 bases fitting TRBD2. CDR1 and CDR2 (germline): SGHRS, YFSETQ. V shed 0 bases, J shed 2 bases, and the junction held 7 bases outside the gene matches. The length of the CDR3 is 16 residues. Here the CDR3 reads CASSLASRAGQETQYF. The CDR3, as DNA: TGCGCCAGCAGCTTGGCCTCCAGAGCGGGGCAAGAGACCCAGTACTTC. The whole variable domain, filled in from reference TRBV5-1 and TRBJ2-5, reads KAGVTQTPRYLIKTRGQQVTLSCSPISGHRSVSWYQQTPGQGLQFLFEYFSETQRNKGNFPGRFSGRQFSNSRSEMNVSTLELGDSALYLCASSLASRAGQETQYFGPGTRLLVL.

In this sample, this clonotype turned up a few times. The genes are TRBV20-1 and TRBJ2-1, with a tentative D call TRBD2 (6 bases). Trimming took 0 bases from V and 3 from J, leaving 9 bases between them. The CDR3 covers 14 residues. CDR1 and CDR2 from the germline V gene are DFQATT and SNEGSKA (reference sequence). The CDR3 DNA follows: TGCAGTGCTAGAGATGGGACTTTCTACAATGAGCAGTTCTTC. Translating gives CSARDGTFYNEQFF.

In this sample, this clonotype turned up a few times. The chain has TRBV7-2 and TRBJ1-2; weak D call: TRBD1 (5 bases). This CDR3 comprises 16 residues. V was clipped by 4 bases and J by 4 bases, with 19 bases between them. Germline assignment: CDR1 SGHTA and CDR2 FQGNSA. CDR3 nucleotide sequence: TGTGCCAGCAGCTCCGAGGCAGGGTTGGCCCTCTATGGCTACACCTTC. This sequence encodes CASSSEAGLALYGYTF. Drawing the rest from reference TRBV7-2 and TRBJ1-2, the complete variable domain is GAGVSQSPSNKVTEKGKDVELRCDPISGHTALYWYRQSLGQGLEFLIYFQGNSAPDKSGLPSDRFSAERTGGSVSTLTIQRTQQEDSAVYLCASSSEAGLALYGYTFGSGTRLTVV.

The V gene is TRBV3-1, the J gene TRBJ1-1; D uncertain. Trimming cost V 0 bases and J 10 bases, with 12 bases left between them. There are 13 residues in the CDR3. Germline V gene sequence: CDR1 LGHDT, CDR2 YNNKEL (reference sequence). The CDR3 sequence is CASSQDFGVAAFF. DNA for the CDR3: TGTGCCAGCAGCCAAGACTTTGGGGTAGCAGCTTTCTTT. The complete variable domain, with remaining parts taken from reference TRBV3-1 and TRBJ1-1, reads DTAVSQTPKYLVTQMGNDKSIKCEQNLGHDTMYWYKQDSKKFLKIMFSYNNKELIINETVPNRFSPKSPDKAHLNLHINSLELGDSAVYFCASSQDFGVAAFFGQGTRLTVV.

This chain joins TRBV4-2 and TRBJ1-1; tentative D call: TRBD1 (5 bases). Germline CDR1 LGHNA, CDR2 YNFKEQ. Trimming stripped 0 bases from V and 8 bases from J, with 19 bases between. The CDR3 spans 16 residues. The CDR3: CASSQDLGGAGSEAFF. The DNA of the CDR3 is TGTGCCAGCAGCCAAGATTTGGGGGGTGCGGGGAGCGAAGCTTTCTTT.

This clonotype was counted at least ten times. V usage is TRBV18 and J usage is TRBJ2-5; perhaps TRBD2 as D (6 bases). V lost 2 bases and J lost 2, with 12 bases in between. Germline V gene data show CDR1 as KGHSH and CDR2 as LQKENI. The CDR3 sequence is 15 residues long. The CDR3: CASSPANSGQETQYF. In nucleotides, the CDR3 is TGTGCCAGCTCACCAGCTAATAGCGGTCAAGAGACCCAGTACTTC.

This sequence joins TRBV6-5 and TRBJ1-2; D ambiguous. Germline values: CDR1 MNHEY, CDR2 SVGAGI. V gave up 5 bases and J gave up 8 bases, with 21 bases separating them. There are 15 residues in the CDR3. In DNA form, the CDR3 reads TGTGCCAGCAGTAGTCGACCCCCCGCCGTGGAGGGCTACACCTTC. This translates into CASSSRPPAVEGYTF.

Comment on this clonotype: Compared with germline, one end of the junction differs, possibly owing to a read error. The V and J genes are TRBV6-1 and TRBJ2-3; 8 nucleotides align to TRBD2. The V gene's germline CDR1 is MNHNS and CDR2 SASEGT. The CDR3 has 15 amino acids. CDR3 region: CASSHPTSGTDTQYF. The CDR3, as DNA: TGCGCCAGCAGCCACCCGACTAGCGGCACAGATACGCAGTATTTT.

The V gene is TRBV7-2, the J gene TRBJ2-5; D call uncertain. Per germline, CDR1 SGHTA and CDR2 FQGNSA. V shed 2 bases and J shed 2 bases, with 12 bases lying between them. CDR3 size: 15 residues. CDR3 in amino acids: CASSLSGRSQETQYF. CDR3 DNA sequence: TGTGCCAGCAGCTTATCAGGACGTTCACAAGAGACCCAGTACTTC.

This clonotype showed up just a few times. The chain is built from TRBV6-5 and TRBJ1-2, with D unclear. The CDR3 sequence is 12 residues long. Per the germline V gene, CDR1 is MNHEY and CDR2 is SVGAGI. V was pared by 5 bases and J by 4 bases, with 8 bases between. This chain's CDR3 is CASSGHSYGYTF. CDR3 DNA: TGTGCCAGCAGTGGCCACAGCTATGGCTACACCTTC.

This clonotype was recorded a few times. CDR3 residues: CSVTRDSTDTQYF. The CDR3 region has the DNA TGCAGCGTGACCCGGGACAGCACAGATACGCAGTATTTT. The chain employs TRBV29-1 and TRBJ2-3; D is perhaps TRBD1 or TRBD2 (5 bases each). The CDR3 has 13 residues. The V end was cut by 6 bases, the J end by 0 bases, with 10 bases between. Germline CDR1 is SQVTM and CDR2 is ANQGSEA.

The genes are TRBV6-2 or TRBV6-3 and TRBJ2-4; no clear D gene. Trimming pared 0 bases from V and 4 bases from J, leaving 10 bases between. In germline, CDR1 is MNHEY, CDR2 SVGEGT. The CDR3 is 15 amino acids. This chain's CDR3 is CASSYSTTEKNIQYF. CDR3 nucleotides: TGTGCCAGCAGTTACTCTACTACGGAGAAAAACATTCAGTACTTC.

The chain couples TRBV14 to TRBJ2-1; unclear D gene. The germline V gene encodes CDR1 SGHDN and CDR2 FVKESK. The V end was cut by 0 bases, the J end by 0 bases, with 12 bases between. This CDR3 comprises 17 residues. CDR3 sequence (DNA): TGTGCCAGCAGCCAAGATAGACCGGTTTTCTCCTACAATGAGCAGTTCTTC. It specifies CASSQDRPVFSYNEQFF.

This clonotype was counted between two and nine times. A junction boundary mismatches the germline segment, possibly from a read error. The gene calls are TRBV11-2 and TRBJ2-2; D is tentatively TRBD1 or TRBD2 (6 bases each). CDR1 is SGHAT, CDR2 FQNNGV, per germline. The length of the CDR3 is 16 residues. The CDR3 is CASSTGASSNTGELFF. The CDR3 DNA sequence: TGCGCCAGCAGCACGGGGGCCTCGTCGAACACCGGGGAGCTGTTTTTT.

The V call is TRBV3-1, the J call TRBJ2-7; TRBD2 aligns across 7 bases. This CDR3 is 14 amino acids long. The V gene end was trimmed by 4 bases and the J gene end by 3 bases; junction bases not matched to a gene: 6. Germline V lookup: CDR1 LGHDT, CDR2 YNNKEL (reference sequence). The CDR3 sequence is CASSLRDYIYEQYF. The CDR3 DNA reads TGTGCCAGCAGCCTCCGGGACTACATCTACGAGCAGTACTTC.

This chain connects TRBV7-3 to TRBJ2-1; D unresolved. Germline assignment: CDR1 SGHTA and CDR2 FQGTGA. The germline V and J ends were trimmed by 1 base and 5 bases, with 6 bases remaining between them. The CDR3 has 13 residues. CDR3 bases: TGTGCCAGCAGCTTAAAGGGAAACAATGAGCAGTTCTTC. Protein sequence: CASSLKGNNEQFF.

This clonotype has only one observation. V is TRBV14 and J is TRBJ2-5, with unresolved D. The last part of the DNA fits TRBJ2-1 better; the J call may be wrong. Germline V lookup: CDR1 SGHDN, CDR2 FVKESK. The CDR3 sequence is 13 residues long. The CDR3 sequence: CASSQEAVFEQFF. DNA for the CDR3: TGTGCCAGCAGCCAAGAGGCGGTATTTGAGCAGTTCTTC.

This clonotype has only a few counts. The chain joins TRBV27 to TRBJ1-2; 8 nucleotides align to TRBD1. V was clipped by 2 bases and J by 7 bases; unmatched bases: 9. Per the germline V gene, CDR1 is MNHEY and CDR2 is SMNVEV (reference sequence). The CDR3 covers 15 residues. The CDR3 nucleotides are TGTGCCAGCAGTTTAGACGTGAGGACAGGGTTTGGCTACACCTTC. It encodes CASSLDVRTGFGYTF.

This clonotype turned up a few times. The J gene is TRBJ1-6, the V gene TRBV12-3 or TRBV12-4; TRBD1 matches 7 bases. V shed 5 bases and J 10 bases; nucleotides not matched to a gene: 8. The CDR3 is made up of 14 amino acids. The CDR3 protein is CASSRSGQNSPLHF. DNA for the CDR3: TGTGCCAGCAGTCGTTCGGGACAGAACTCACCCCTCCACTTT.